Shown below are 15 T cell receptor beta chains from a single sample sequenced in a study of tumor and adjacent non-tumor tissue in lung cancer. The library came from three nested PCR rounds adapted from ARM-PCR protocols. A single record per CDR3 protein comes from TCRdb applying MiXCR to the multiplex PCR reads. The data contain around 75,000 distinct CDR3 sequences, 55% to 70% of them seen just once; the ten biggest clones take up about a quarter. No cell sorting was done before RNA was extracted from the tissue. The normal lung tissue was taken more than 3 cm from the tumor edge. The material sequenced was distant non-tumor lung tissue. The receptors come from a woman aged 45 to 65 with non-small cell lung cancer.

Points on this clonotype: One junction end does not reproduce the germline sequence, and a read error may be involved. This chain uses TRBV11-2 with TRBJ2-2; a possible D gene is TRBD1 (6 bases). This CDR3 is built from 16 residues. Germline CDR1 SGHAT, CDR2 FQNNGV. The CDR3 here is CTSSLVLGTKTGELFF. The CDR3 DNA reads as TGTACCAGCAGCTTAGTCCTAGGGACAAAGACCGGGGAGCTGTTTTTT.

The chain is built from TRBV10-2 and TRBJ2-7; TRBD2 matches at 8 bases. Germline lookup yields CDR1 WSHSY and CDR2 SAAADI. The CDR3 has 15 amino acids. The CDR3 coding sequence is TGCGCAAGTAGTGTACTAGCGGAAGGGTTCTACGAGCAGTACTTC. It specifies CASSVLAEGFYEQYF.

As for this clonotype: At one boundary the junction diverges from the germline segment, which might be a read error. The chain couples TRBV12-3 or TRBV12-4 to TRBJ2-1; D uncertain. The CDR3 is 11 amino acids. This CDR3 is CTSSMAPERFF. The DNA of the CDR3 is TGTACCAGCAGTATGGCACCTGAGCGGTTCTTC.

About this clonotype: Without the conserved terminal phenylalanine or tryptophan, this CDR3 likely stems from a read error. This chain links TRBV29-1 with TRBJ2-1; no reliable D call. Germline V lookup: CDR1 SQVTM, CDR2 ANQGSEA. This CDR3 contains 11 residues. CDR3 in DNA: TGCAGTTTCATCAGAGACAATGAGCAGTTCCTC. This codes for CSFIRDNEQFL.

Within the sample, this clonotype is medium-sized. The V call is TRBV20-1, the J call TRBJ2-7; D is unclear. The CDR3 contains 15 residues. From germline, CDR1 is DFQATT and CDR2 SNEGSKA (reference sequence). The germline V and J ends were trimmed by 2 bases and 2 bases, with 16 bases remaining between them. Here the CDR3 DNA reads TGCAGTGCTAGATCAATCGAGCGACCCCCCTACGAGCAGTACTTC. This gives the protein CSARSIERPPYEQYF.

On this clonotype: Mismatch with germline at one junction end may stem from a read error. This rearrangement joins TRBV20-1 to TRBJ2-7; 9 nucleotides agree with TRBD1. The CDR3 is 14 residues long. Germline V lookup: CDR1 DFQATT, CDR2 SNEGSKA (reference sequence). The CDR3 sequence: CSAPRQGDSYEHYF. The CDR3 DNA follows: TGCAGTGCCCCACGACAGGGGGACTCCTACGAGCATTACTTC.

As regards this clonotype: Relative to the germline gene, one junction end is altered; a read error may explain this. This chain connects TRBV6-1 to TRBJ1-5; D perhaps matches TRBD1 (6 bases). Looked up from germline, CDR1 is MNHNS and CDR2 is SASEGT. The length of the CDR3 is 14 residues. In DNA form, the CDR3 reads TGTACCAGCAGTGCTAAGTACAGGGATCAGCCTCGGCATTTT. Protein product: CTSSAKYRDQPRHF.

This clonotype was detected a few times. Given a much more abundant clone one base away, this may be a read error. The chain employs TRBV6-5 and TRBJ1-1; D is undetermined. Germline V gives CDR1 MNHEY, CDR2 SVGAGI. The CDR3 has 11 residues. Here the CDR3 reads CASSYGTEALF. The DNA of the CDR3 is TGTGCCAGCAGTTACGGTACTGAAGCTTTATTT.

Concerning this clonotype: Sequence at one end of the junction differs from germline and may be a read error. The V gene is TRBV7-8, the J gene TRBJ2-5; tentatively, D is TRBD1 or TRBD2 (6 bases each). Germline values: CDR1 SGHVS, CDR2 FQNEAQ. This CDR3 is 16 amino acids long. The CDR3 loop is CTSSLLVPGAGETQYF. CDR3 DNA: TGTACCAGCAGCTTACTCGTTCCGGGGGCGGGAGAGACCCAGTACTTC.

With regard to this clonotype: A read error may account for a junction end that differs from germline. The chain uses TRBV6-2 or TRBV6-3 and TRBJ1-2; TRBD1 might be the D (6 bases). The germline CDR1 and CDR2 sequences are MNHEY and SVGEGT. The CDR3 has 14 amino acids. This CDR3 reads CPSSRGRGQDGYTF. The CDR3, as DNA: TGTCCCAGCAGCCGCGGACGGGGGCAGGATGGCTACACCTTT.

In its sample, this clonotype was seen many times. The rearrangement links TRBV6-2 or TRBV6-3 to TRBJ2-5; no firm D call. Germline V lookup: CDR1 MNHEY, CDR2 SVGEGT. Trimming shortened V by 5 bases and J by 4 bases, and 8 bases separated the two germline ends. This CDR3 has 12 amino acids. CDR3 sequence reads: CASSQRGETQYF. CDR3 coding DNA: TGTGCCAGCAGTCAAAGAGGAGAGACCCAGTACTTC.

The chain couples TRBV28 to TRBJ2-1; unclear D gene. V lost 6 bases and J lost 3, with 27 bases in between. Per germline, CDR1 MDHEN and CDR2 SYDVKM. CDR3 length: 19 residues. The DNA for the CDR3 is TGTGCCAGCAGCCCCCGATCGCGAATAGTCTTCCGAAACTACAATGAGCAGTTCTTC. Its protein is CASSPRSRIVFRNYNEQFF.

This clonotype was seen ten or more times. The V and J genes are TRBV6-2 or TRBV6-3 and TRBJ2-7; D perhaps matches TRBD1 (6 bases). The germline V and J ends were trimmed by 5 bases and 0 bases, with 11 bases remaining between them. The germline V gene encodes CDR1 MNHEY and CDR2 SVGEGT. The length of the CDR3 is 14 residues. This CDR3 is CASSDRSLSYEQYF. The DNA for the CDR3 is TGTGCCAGCAGTGACAGGTCACTCTCCTACGAGCAGTACTTC.

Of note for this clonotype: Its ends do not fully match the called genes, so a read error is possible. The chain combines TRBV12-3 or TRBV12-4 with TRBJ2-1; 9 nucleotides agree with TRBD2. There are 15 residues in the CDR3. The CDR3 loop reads CANSFSSGKGDEQFF. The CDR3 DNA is TGCGCCAACAGTTTTTCTAGCGGGAAGGGGGATGAGCAGTTCTTC.

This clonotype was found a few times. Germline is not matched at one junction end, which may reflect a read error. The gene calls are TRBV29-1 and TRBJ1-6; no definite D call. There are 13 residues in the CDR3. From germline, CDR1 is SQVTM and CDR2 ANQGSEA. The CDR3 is CSLEISKNSPLHF. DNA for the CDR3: TGCAGCCTTGAGATTAGTAAGAACTCACCCCTCCACTTT. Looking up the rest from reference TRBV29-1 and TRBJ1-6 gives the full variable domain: SAVISQKPSRDICQRGTSLTIQCQVDSQVTMMFWYRQQPGQSLTLIATANQGSEATYESGFVIDKFPISRPNLTFSTLTVSNMSPEDSSIYLCSLEISKNSPLHFGNGTRLTVT.